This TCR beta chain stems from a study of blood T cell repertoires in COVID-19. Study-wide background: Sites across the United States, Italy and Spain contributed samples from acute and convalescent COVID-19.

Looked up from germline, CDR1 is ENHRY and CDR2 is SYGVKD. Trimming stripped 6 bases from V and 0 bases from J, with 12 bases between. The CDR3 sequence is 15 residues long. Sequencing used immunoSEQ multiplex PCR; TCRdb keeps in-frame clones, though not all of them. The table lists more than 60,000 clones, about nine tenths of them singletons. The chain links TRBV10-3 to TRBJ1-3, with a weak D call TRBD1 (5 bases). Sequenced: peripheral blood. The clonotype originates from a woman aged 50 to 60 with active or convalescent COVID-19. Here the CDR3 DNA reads TGTGCCATCAGCGGGGGACCGAGCTCTGGAAACACCATATATTTT. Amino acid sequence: CAISGGPSSGNTIYF.